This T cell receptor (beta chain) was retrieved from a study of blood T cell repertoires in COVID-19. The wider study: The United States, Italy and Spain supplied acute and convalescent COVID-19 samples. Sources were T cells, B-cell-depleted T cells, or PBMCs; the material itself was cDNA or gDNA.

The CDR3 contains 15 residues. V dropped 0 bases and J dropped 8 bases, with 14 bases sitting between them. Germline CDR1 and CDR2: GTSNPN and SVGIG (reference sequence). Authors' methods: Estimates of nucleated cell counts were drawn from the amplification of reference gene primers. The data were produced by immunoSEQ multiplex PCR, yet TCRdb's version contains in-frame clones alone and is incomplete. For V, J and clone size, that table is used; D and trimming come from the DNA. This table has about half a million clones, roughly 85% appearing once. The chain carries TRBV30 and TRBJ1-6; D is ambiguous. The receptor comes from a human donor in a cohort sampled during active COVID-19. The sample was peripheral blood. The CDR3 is CAWSVSRFADSPLHF. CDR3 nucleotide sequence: TGTGCCTGGAGTGTTTCCCGATTTGCAGATTCACCCCTCCACTTT.